This T cell receptor (beta chain) comes out of a study of post-analysis software for immune sequencing data. At the level of the study: Relapsing-remitting, secondary progressive and progressive-relapsing multiple sclerosis courses were included. Study-wide results and limits: Five TRBV segments (TRBV5-6, TRBV5-1 and TRBV20-1 among them) occurred more frequently in patients than in controls.

Germline V lookup: CDR1 SQVTM, CDR2 ANQGSEA. V lost 3 bases and J lost 4, with 13 bases in between. There are 14 residues in the CDR3. On this clonotype: Its target is unknown.

Presence of unique molecular identifiers characterized the TCR beta cDNA libraries. T cells numbering roughly 1 to 10 million yielded cDNA molecules that totaled some 500,000. A single record per CDR3 protein comes from TCRdb applying MiXCR to the PCR reads. This table holds about 460,000 distinct CDR3 sequences, around 40% found once. This clonotype was obtained from a girl under 18 with multiple sclerosis. Sequenced sample: blood. The rearrangement joins TRBV29-1 to TRBJ2-1; D not resolved. CDR3 coding DNA: TGCAGCGTTGAGGGGTTTAATACTTACAATGAGCAGTTCTTC. The encoded protein is CSVEGFNTYNEQFF.